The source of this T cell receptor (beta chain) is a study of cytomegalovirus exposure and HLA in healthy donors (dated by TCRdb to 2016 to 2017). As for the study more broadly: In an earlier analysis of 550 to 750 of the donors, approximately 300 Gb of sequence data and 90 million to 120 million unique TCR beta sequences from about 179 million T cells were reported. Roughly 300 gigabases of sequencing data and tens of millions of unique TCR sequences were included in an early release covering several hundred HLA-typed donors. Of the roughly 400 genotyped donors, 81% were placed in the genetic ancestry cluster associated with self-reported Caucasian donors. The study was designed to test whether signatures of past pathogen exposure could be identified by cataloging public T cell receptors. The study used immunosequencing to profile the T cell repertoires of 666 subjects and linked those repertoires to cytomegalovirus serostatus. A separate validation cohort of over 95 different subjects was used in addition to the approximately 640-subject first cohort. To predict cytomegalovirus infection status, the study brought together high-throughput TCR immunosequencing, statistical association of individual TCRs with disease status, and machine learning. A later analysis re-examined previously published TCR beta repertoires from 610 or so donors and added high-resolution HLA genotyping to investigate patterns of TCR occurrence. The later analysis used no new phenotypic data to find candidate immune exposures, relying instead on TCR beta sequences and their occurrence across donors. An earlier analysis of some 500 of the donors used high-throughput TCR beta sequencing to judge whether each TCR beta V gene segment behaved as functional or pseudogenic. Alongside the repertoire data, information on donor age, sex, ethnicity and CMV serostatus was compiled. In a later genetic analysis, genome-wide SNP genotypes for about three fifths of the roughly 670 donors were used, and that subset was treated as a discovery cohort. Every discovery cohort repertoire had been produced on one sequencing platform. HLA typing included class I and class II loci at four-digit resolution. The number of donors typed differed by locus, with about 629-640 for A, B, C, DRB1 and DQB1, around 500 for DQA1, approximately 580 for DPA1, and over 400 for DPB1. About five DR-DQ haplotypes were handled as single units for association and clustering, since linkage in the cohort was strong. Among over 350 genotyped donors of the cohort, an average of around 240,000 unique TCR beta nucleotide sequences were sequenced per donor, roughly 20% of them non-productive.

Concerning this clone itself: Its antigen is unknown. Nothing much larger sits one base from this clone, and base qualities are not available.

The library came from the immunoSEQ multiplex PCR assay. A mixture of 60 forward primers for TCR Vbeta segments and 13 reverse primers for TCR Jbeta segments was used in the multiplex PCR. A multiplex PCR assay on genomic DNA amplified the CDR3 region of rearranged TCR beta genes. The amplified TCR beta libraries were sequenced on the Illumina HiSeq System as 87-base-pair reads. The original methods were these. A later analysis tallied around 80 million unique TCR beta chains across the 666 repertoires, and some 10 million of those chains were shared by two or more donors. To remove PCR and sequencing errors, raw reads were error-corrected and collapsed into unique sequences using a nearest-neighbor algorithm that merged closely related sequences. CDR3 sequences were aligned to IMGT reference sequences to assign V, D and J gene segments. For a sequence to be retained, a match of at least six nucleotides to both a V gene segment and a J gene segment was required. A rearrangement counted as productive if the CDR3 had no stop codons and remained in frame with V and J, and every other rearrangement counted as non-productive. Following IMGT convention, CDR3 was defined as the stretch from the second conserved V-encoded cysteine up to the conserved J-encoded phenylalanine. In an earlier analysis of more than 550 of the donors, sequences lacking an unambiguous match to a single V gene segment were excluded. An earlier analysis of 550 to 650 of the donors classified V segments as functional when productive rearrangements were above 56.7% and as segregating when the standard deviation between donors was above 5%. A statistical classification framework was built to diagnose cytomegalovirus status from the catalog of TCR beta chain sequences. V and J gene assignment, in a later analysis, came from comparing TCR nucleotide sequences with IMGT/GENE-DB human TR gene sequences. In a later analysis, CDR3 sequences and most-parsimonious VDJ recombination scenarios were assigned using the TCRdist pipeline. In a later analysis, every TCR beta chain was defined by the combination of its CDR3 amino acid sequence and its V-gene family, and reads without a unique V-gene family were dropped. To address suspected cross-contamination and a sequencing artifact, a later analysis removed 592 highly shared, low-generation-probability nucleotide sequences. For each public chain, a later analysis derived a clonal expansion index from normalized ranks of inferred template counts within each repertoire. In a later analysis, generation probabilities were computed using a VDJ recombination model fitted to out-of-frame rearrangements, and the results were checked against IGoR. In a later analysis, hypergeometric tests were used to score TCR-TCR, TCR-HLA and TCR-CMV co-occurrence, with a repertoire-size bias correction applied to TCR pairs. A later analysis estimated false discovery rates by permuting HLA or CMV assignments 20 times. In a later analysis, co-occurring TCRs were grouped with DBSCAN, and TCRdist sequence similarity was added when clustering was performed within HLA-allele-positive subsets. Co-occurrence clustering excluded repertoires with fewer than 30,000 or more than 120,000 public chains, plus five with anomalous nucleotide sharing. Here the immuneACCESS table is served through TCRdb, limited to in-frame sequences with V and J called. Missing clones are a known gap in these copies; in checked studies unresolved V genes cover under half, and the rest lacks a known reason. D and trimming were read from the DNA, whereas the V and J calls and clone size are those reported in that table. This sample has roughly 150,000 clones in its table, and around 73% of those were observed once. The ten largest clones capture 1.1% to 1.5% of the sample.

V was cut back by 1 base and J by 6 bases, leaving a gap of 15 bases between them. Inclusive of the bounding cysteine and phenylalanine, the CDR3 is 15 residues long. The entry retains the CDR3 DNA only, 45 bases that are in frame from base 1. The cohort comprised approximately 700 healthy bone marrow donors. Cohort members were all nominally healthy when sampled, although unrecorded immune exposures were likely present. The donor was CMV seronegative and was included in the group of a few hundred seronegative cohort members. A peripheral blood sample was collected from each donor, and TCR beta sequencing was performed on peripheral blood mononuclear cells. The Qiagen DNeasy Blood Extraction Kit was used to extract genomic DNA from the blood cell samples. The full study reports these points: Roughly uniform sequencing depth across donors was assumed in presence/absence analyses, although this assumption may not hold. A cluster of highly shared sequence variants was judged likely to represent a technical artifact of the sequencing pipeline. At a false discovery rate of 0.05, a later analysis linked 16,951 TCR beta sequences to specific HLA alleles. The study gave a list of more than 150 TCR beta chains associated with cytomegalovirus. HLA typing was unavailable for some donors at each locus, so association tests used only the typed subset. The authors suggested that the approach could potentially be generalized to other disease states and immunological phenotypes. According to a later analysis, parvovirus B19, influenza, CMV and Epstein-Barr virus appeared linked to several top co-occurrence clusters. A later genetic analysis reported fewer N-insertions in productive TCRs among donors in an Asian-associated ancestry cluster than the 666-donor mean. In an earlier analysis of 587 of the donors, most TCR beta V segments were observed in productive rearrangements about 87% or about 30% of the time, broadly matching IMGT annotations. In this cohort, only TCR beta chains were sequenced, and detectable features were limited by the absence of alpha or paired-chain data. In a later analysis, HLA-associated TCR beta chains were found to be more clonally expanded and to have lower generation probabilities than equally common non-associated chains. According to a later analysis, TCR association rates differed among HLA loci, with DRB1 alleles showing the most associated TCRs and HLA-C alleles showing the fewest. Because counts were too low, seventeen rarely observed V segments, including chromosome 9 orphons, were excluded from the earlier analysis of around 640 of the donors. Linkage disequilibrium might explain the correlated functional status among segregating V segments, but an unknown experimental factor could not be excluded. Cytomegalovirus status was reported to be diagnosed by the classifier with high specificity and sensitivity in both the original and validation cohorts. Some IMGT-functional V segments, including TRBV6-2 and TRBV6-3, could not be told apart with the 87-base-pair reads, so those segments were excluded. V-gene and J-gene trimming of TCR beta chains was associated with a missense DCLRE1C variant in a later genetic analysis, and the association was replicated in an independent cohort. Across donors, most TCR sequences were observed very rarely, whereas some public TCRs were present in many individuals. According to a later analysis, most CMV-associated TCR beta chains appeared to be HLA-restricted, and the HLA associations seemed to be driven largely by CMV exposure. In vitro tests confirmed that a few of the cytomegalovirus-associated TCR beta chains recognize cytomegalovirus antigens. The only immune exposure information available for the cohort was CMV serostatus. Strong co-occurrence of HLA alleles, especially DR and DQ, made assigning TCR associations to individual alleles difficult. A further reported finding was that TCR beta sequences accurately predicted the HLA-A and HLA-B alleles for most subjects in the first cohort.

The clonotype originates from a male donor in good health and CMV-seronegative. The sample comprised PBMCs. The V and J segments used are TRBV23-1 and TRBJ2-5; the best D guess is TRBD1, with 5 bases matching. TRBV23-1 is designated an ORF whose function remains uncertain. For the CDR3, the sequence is CASSQCGQGWKTQYF. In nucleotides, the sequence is TGCGCCAGCAGTCAATGTGGTCAGGGTTGGAAGACCCAGTACTTC.